A single sample is the source of the 2 T cell receptor beta chains below, sequenced in a study of blood T cell repertoires in COVID-19. Profiled with immunoSEQ multiplex PCR; TCRdb holds only in-frame clones, not every one. Of some 100,000 clones listed, about nine tenths are singletons. The specimen sequenced was peripheral blood. The receptors come from a man between 60 and 75 years old with acute or convalescent COVID-19.

The V call is TRBV2, the J call TRBJ2-2, with 11 nucleotides matching TRBD2. Trimming at V came to 5 bases and at J to 6 bases, leaving 5 bases not matched to a gene. The germline CDR1 and CDR2 sequences are SNHLY and FYNNEI. The CDR3 loop spans 15 amino acids. CDR3 region: CASSLTSGNAGELFF. The CDR3 DNA reads as TGTGCCAGCAGTCTGACTAGCGGGAATGCCGGGGAGCTGTTTTTT.

J is TRBJ1-5 and V is TRBV11-2; D call uncertain. From germline, CDR1 is SGHAT and CDR2 FQNNGV. This CDR3 contains 13 residues. Trimming shortened V by 5 bases and J by 3 bases, and 8 bases separated the two germline ends. CDR3 coding DNA: TGTGCCAGCAGCGTATACAACAATCAGCCCCAGCATTTT. Its translation: CASSVYNNQPQHF.